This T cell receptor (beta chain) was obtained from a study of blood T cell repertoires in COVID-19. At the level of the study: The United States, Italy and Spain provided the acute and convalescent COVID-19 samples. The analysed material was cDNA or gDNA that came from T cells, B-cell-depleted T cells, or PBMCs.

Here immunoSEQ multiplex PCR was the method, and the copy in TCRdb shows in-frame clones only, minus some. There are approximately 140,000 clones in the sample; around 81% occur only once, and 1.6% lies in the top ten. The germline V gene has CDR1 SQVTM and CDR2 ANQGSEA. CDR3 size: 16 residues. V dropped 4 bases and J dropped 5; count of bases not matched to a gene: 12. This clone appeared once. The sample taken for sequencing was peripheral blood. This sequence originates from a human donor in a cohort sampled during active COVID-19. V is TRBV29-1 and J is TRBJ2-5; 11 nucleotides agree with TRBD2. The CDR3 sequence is CSVVPGIAGGSETQYF. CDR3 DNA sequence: TGCAGCGTTGTTCCCGGGATAGCGGGAGGGTCGGAGACCCAGTACTTC.